The rows below give T cell receptor beta chains drawn from one sample of a study of T cell repertoires in cytomegalovirus infection. In TCRdb, the reads were re-called with MiXCR into one record per CDR3 protein. The table records 600,000 to 800,000 distinct CDR3 sequences, roughly a quarter of them present only once. Material: CD8+ T cells from PBMCs. These TCRs come from a human donor in good health (CMV status not recorded). Some clones in this sample may be carry-over from other donors' samples. CDR3s leave out the opening cysteine and the closing phenylalanine or tryptophan. Clone size is given for some rows only: seen once, a few or many times, or a class if the clone is expanded.

V gene	clone size	J gene	CDR3 protein
TRBV6-5	NA	TRBJ2-1	ASSYLGLAGSSYNEQF
TRBV15	few	TRBJ2-2	ATSRNRGHAGELF
TRBV14	NA	TRBJ1-1	ASSLYRKNTEAF
TRBV9	NA	TRBJ1-1	ASSVADTGGTEAF
TRBV5-1	few	TRBJ2-7	ASSKSPGTGGEEQY
TRBV7-4	NA	TRBJ1-1	ASSLSGMTEAF
TRBV7-8	many	TRBJ1-1	ASSYRTEGAF
TRBV6-2/TRBV6-3	NA	TRBJ2-1	ASSYGLALGRNEQF
TRBV5-6	few	TRBJ2-3	ASSSGTSGVDTQY
TRBV29-1	NA	TRBJ2-7	SVEGGDEQY
TRBV12-3/TRBV12-4	many	TRBJ2-3	ASSFPAEMKTSGPRTDTQY
TRBV18	few	TRBJ1-5	ASSPGVYNQPQH
TRBV13	NA	TRBJ2-7	ASSLPGQGNYEQY
TRBV7-3	many	TRBJ2-2	ASRTGELF
TRBV29-1	NA	TRBJ1-1	SVEDRREWNTEAF
TRBV12-3/TRBV12-4	many	TRBJ1-1	ASSFNRATLNTEAF
TRBV6-1	many	TRBJ2-1	ASIPTGTEQF
TRBV27	NA	TRBJ2-3	ASRTQLAGGDTQY
TRBV28	NA	TRBJ2-6	ASSPHADRANSGANVLT
TRBV19	few	TRBJ1-1	ASSILANTEAF
TRBV19	few	TRBJ1-2	ASTKDSDYGYT
TRBV29-1	NA	TRBJ2-7	SVEAGQSYEQY
TRBV6-1	NA	TRBJ2-1	ASSAVSDNEQF
TRBV20-1	NA	TRBJ2-7	SARSGTGPYEQY
TRBV7-8	few	TRBJ2-6	ASSLVFSGSGANVLT
TRBV27	NA	TRBJ1-6	ANSLSPGILINSPLH
TRBV7-9	many	TRBJ2-1	ASSKVATSYNEQF
TRBV7-2	many	TRBJ1-5	ASSRDRDRNQPQH
TRBV2	many	TRBJ2-1	ASSDGTSSSYNEQF
TRBV29-1	few	TRBJ1-1	SVEGRDRAGGTEAF
TRBV7-4	NA	TRBJ2-1	ASSLGGLAGVNEQF
TRBV7-2	many	TRBJ1-1	ASSALRPEAF
TRBV20-1	few	TRBJ2-2	SARDVAGGLPGELF
TRBV2	NA	TRBJ2-3	ASSTGLAATDTQY
TRBV6-2/TRBV6-3	few	TRBJ2-3	ASSQLDRVADTQY
TRBV20-1	NA	TRBJ2-2	SVRGPPTGELF
TRBV6-2/TRBV6-3	NA	TRBJ1-1	ANSYWDTGTGDTEAF
TRBV14	NA	TRBJ1-2	ASSQVGSGAYQRGYT
TRBV7-2	NA	TRBJ1-2	ASSLEGFLGYT
TRBV13	NA	TRBJ2-5	ASSRAGGLETQY
TRBV29-1	few	TRBJ1-1	SVEFRRGRGTEAF
TRBV7-6	many	TRBJ2-1	ASSLVWGTSVNNEQF
TRBV7-9	NA	TRBJ1-1	ASSLPLSTEAF
TRBV20-1	few	TRBJ1-6	SARDRGKGYNSPLH
TRBV28	many	TRBJ2-3	ASSLLSGGLSTDTQY
TRBV20-1	few	TRBJ2-1	SARGGAAYNEQF
TRBV29-1	NA	TRBJ2-4	SVWAGGKNIQY
TRBV19	NA	TRBJ2-2	ASSTWTSGTGELF
TRBV7-2	many	TRBJ2-1	ASSYKSGAGEQF
TRBV6-6	many	TRBJ2-5	ASSYPIPGPSKEETQY
TRBV6-5	few	TRBJ1-1	ASSSLDSEAF
TRBV6-5	many	TRBJ1-1	ASSYSVGGREAF
TRBV4-2	NA	TRBJ1-5	ASSPQGLNQPQH
TRBV6-6	few	TRBJ1-3	ASSRKESGNTIY
TRBV27	NA	TRBJ1-5	ASRKTGVSNQPQH
TRBV25-1	many	TRBJ2-2	ASSTGMSNTGELF
TRBV2	many	TRBJ2-1	ASSEGGSYNEQF